This T cell receptor (beta chain) was captured by sequencing in a study of blood T cell repertoires in COVID-19. Study-wide background: Researchers got acute and convalescent COVID-19 samples from the United States, Italy and Spain.

Per germline, CDR1 SGDLS and CDR2 YYNGEE. V shed 3 bases and J 5 bases; nucleotides not matched to a gene: 2. The length of the CDR3 is 12 residues. TCRdb keeps only in-frame clones here, not all; method: immunoSEQ multiplex PCR. The sample lists under 350,000 clones, about 82% seen once, with approximately 7.5% in the top ten. The sequencing input was peripheral blood. The source of this sequence is a human donor in a cohort sampled during active COVID-19. The chain joins TRBV9 to TRBJ2-7; 7 nucleotides match TRBD1. CDR3 protein: CASSEQGDEQYF. As DNA, the CDR3 is TGTGCCAGCAGCGAGCAGGGGGACGAGCAGTACTTC. The complete variable domain, with remaining parts taken from reference TRBV9 and TRBJ2-7, reads DSGVTQTPKHLITATGQRVTLRCSPRSGDLSVYWYQQSLDQGLQFLIQYYNGEERAKGNILERFSAQQFPDLHSELNLSSLELGDSALYFCASSEQGDEQYFGPGTRLTVT.